This is a list of T cell receptor beta chains from one sample in a study of shared clonotypes between healthy human individuals. Profiled with immunoSEQ multiplex PCR; TCRdb holds only in-frame clones, not every one. This sample has 2 million to 2.5 million clones, with approximately 95% found just once. Sequencing was done on a sample of naive CD4+ T cells from PBMCs. Source of these receptors: a man aged 18 to 29 in good health. Some clones in this sample may be carry-over from other donors' samples. Both conserved end residues are part of each CDR3. The D gene is left open where the match is weak. Some rows have no size entry. The others give once, few or many, or a class for an expanded clone.

D: NA; size: NA; V: TRBV11-2; J: TRBJ2-1; CDR3: CASSSVSTSSGRQQFF; DNA: TGTGCCAGCAGCTCCGTGAGTACTAGCTCAGGCAGGCAGCAGTTCTTC
D: TRBD1; size: NA; V: TRBV18; J: TRBJ2-7; CDR3: CASSLQQGEDEQYF; DNA: TGTGCCAGCTCACTACAACAGGGGGAGGACGAGCAGTACTTC
D: NA; size: NA; V: TRBV6-1; J: TRBJ1-5; CDR3: CASSRGGYSNQPQHF; DNA: TGTGCCAGCAGCCGGGGGGGGTATAGCAATCAGCCCCAGCATTTT
D: TRBD2; size: NA; V: TRBV7-9; J: TRBJ2-5; CDR3: CASSPEGGRQETQYF; DNA: TGTGCCAGCAGCCCTGAGGGCGGGAGACAAGAGACCCAGTACTTC
D: TRBD2; size: NA; V: TRBV4-1; J: TRBJ2-1; CDR3: CASSKGGTRGNEQFF; DNA: TGCGCCAGCAGCAAAGGAGGGACTAGGGGGAATGAGCAGTTCTTC
D: NA; size: NA; V: TRBV7-9; J: TRBJ1-3; CDR3: CASSLSYGGSSGNTIYF; DNA: TGTGCCAGCAGCTTATCATACGGCGGATCCTCTGGAAACACCATATATTTT
D: NA; size: NA; V: TRBV4-1; J: TRBJ2-2; CDR3: CASSPSTRELFF; DNA: TGCGCCAGCTCCCCTTCCACCCGGGAGCTGTTTTTT
D: NA; size: NA; V: TRBV6-5; J: TRBJ1-1; CDR3: CASSLGQNTEAFF; DNA: TGTGCCAGCAGCCTAGGACAGAACACTGAAGCTTTCTTT
D: NA; size: NA; V: TRBV11-2; J: TRBJ2-2; CDR3: CASSIRVGELFF; DNA: TGTGCCAGCAGCATAAGGGTCGGGGAGCTGTTTTTT
D: NA; size: NA; V: TRBV2; J: TRBJ1-4; CDR3: CASIAQGIREKLFF; DNA: TGTGCCAGCATCGCCCAGGGGATTCGGGAAAAACTGTTTTTT
D: NA; size: NA; V: TRBV4-1; J: TRBJ1-4; CDR3: CASSQDKKSRGEKLFF; DNA: TGCGCCAGCAGCCAAGATAAGAAGTCCCGGGGCGAAAAACTGTTTTTT
D: NA; size: NA; V: TRBV18; J: TRBJ1-5; CDR3: CASSPARALNQPQHF; DNA: TGTGCCAGCTCACCGGCCAGGGCCCTCAATCAGCCCCAGCATTTT
D: NA; size: NA; V: TRBV19; J: TRBJ1-1; CDR3: CASSTLGRVGTEAFF; DNA: TGTGCCAGTAGTACCCTCGGGAGGGTTGGGACTGAAGCTTTCTTT
D: NA; size: NA; V: TRBV29-1; J: TRBJ2-1; CDR3: CSVLTGTYYNEQFF; DNA: TGCAGCGTTCTCACCGGGACTTATTACAATGAGCAGTTCTTC
D: NA; size: NA; V: TRBV15; J: TRBJ1-1; CDR3: CATSREMNTEAFF; DNA: TGTGCCACCAGCAGAGAGATGAACACTGAAGCTTTCTTT
D: NA; size: NA; V: TRBV30; J: TRBJ1-1; CDR3: CAWSVNAATEAFF; DNA: TGTGCCTGGAGTGTAAACGCAGCCACTGAAGCTTTCTTT
D: NA; size: NA; V: TRBV27; J: TRBJ1-2; CDR3: CASSLTNQGRRGYTF; DNA: TGTGCCAGCAGTCTGACAAATCAGGGGCGCCGAGGCTACACCTTC
D: NA; size: NA; V: TRBV5-6; J: TRBJ1-1; CDR3: CASSLFWQRNTEAFF; DNA: TGTGCCAGCAGCTTGTTTTGGCAGAGAAACACTGAAGCTTTCTTT
D: NA; size: NA; V: TRBV6-1; J: TRBJ2-5; CDR3: CASSEVGRWETQYF; DNA: TGTGCCAGCAGTGAAGTAGGGAGGTGGGAGACCCAGTACTTC
D: TRBD1; size: NA; V: TRBV19; J: TRBJ1-2; CDR3: CASSQDRASYGYTF; DNA: TGTGCCAGTAGCCAGGACAGGGCATCCTATGGCTACACCTTC
D: NA; size: once; V: TRBV6-1; J: TRBJ2-7; CDR3: CASSPRRGPYEQYF; DNA: TGTGCCAGCAGTCCCCGCAGGGGCCCCTACGAGCAGTACTTC
D: TRBD1; size: NA; V: TRBV6-1; J: TRBJ1-2; CDR3: CASSELPGTDNYGYTF; DNA: TGTGCCAGCAGTGAGCTACCCGGGACAGACAACTATGGCTACACCTTC
D: NA; size: NA; V: TRBV6-5; J: TRBJ1-5; CDR3: CASSGGRGPQHF; DNA: TGTGCCAGCAGCGGGGGGCGAGGGCCCCAGCATTTT
D: NA; size: NA; V: TRBV6-5; J: TRBJ1-5; CDR3: CASKANTYQPQHF; DNA: TGTGCCAGCAAGGCAAACACGTATCAGCCCCAGCATTTT
D: TRBD2; size: NA; V: TRBV7-9; J: TRBJ2-7; CDR3: CASSYSGLAGDEQYF; DNA: TGTGCCAGCAGCTATTCCGGACTAGCGGGAGACGAGCAGTACTTC
D: NA; size: NA; V: TRBV7-9; J: TRBJ2-6; CDR3: CASLWRAGANVLTF; DNA: TGTGCCAGCCTATGGAGGGCTGGGGCCAACGTCCTGACTTTC
D: NA; size: NA; V: TRBV4-1; J: TRBJ1-2; CDR3: CASSQAGRDGYGYTF; DNA: TGCGCCAGCAGCCAAGCGGGCAGGGATGGCTATGGCTACACCTTC
D: NA; size: NA; V: TRBV9; J: TRBJ1-2; CDR3: CASSDDPWTVYTF; DNA: TGTGCCAGCAGCGATGACCCTTGGACAGTCTACACCTTC
D: NA; size: NA; V: TRBV14; J: TRBJ2-1; CDR3: CASSQVQIPYNEQFF; DNA: TGTGCCAGCAGCCAAGTTCAAATTCCGTACAATGAGCAGTTCTTC
D: NA; size: NA; V: TRBV30; J: TRBJ2-2; CDR3: CAWSPGHTGELFF; DNA: TGTGCCTGGAGTCCGGGTCACACCGGGGAGCTGTTTTTT
D: NA; size: NA; V: TRBV10-1; J: TRBJ2-2; CDR3: CASSETNTGELFF; DNA: TGCGCCAGCAGTGAAACGAACACCGGGGAGCTGTTTTTT
D: NA; size: NA; V: TRBV5-4; J: TRBJ1-2; CDR3: CASSRQGVNYGYTF; DNA: TGTGCCAGCAGCCGCCAAGGGGTTAACTATGGCTACACCTTC
D: TRBD1; size: NA; V: TRBV11-2; J: TRBJ2-2; CDR3: CASSRRQGQVTGELFF; DNA: TGTGCCAGCAGCCGACGACAGGGGCAGGTGACCGGGGAGCTGTTTTTT
D: NA; size: NA; V: TRBV7-9; J: TRBJ2-1; CDR3: CASSLYSGDSYNEQFF; DNA: TGTGCCAGCAGCTTATATAGTGGGGACTCCTACAATGAGCAGTTCTTC
D: NA; size: NA; V: TRBV5-3; J: TRBJ2-7; CDR3: CARSLEQAPPEQYF; DNA: TGTGCCAGAAGCTTGGAACAGGCGCCTCCCGAGCAGTACTTC
D: NA; size: NA; V: TRBV5-6; J: TRBJ1-1; CDR3: CASYRRVPEAFF; DNA: TGTGCCAGCTACCGCCGAGTGCCTGAAGCTTTCTTT
D: NA; size: NA; V: TRBV18; J: TRBJ2-3; CDR3: CASSPLTRDDTQYF; DNA: TGTGCCAGCTCACCACTGACTCGTGACGATACGCAGTATTTT
D: TRBD1; size: once; V: TRBV19; J: TRBJ1-5; CDR3: CASSIDRGSQPQHF; DNA: TGTGCCAGTAGTATCGACAGGGGAAGCCAGCCCCAGCATTTT
D: NA; size: NA; V: TRBV2; J: TRBJ2-5; CDR3: CASSGPGRETQYF; DNA: TGTGCCAGCAGTGGTCCGGGGCGGGAGACCCAGTACTTC
D: TRBD2; size: NA; V: TRBV6-6; J: TRBJ2-7; CDR3: CASSYSYSGTDYEQYF; DNA: TGTGCCAGCAGTTACTCGTACAGCGGGACCGACTACGAGCAGTACTTC
D: NA; size: once; V: TRBV5-1; J: TRBJ2-3; CDR3: CASSLAQPMTADTQYF; DNA: TGCGCCAGCAGCTTGGCCCAGCCTATGACTGCAGATACGCAGTATTTT
D: NA; size: once; V: TRBV11-3; J: TRBJ2-1; CDR3: CASSWGLASYNEQFF; DNA: TGTGCCAGCAGCTGGGGACTTGCCTCCTACAATGAGCAGTTCTTC
D: NA; size: NA; V: TRBV2; J: TRBJ2-5; CDR3: CASSGDGLEYF; DNA: TGTGCCAGCAGTGGGGACGGCCTGGAGTACTTC
D: NA; size: NA; V: TRBV2; J: TRBJ1-1; CDR3: CASRAQGPEAFF; DNA: TGTGCCAGCAGAGCACAGGGCCCTGAAGCTTTCTTT
D: TRBD1; size: NA; V: TRBV6-6; J: TRBJ1-3; CDR3: CASSSVTGGNGNTIYF; DNA: TGTGCCAGCAGTTCCGTGACAGGGGGAAATGGAAACACCATATATTTT
D: NA; size: NA; V: TRBV7-6; J: TRBJ2-1; CDR3: CASSAGQTDGEQFF; DNA: TGTGCCAGCAGCGCGGGACAGACTGACGGTGAGCAGTTCTTC
D: NA; size: NA; V: TRBV7-8; J: TRBJ2-2; CDR3: CASSLADEIRELFF; DNA: TGTGCCAGCAGCTTAGCAGACGAGATTCGGGAGCTGTTTTTT
D: NA; size: once; V: TRBV19; J: TRBJ2-4; CDR3: CASSIRTVAKNIQYF; DNA: TGTGCCAGTAGTATCCGGACAGTAGCCAAAAACATTCAGTACTTC